This T cell receptor (beta chain) emerged from a study of blood T cell repertoires in COVID-19. Study-wide context: The cDNA or gDNA used as material had been derived from T cells, B-cell-depleted T cells, or PBMCs.

In the authors' methods: Researchers report that nucleated cell counts were estimated from reference gene primer amplification. Some clones are missing from TCRdb's copy, which holds only in-frame ones; the method was immunoSEQ multiplex PCR. Clonal size and the V and J genes are those of that table, whereas D and trimming came from the DNA. The table has 95,000 to 150,000 clones, around 83% seen once. This CDR3 spans 14 amino acids. The cohort comprised adults aged roughly 18 to 95 years residing in approximately 22 US areas. Symptom resolution, clearance, or two negative PCRs marked donors in Cohort 3 as recovered.

The V and J genes are TRBV21-1 and TRBJ2-7; TRBD2, as called in the table, went unchecked against the DNA. TRBV21-1 is assigned pseudogene status. The sample comprised PBMCs or T cells enriched from blood (not recorded which). The receptor was derived from a woman aged 25-40 years who had recovered from COVID-19. Here the CDR3 DNA reads TGTGCCAGCAGCCCCCGGGACTCCACCTACGAGCAGTACTTC. Its protein is CASSPRDSTYEQYF.